This is a list of T cell receptor beta chains from one sample in a study of T cell responses to AZD1222 COVID-19 vaccine. Using immunoSEQ multiplex PCR, the repertoire was profiled, and TCRdb retains in-frame clones only, with some absent. Of roughly 150,000 clones in the sample, approximately 94% were seen once. Source: peripheral blood, taken 28 days after the second AZD1222 dose. The receptors shown here come from an adult who received the AZD1222 COVID-19 vaccine. CDR3s include the opening cysteine and the closing phenylalanine or tryptophan. Each record gives: V gene, CDR3 length, J gene, D gene, clone size, CDR3 protein, CDR3 DNA. D genes are given only for firm matches. Not all rows give a size; the values are once, few, many and, for expanded clones, a class.

TRBV7-9	12	TRBJ2-1	NA	NA	CASSLLGAEQFF	TGTGCCAGCAGCTTATTAGGCGCGGAGCAGTTCTTC
TRBV3-1/TRBV3-2	12	TRBJ2-7	NA	NA	CASSGRRYEQYF	TGTGCCAGCAGCGGTCGAAGGTACGAGCAGTACTTC
TRBV5-4	13	TRBJ2-3	NA	NA	CASSRDSTDTQYF	TGTGCCAGCAGCCGGGACTCCACAGATACGCAGTATTTT
TRBV19	15	TRBJ2-1	NA	once	CASSTTAGQTNEQFF	TGTGCCAGTAGCACCACGGCGGGCCAAACTAATGAGCAGTTCTTC
TRBV2	15	TRBJ2-7	TRBD1	NA	CASSEEQGWTYEQYF	TGTGCCAGCAGTGAAGAACAGGGGTGGACCTACGAGCAGTACTTC
TRBV18	15	TRBJ1-5	TRBD1	NA	CASSQPGTGGQPQHF	TGTGCCAGCTCACAACCAGGGACAGGGGGACAGCCCCAGCATTTT
TRBV19	15	TRBJ1-2	TRBD1	NA	CASTQGQGGIYGYTF	TGTGCCAGCACACAAGGACAGGGAGGGATTTATGGCTACACCTTC
TRBV7-9	16	TRBJ2-7	NA	NA	CASSESRTATRYEQYF	TGTGCCAGCAGCGAAAGTAGGACAGCAACCCGGTACGAGCAGTACTTC
TRBV10-3	15	TRBJ1-2	NA	NA	CAISEVPHPNYGYTF	TGTGCCATCAGTGAAGTCCCGCACCCTAACTATGGCTACACCTTC
TRBV9	14	TRBJ2-2	NA	NA	CASSPQTLTGELFF	TGTGCCAGCAGCCCTCAGACCCTGACCGGGGAGCTGTTTTTT
TRBV4-1	18	TRBJ2-1	NA	many	CASSHTLEAPSSYNEQFF	TGCGCCAGCAGCCATACACTGGAAGCGCCGAGCTCCTACAATGAGCAGTTCTTC
TRBV7-8	14	TRBJ2-3	NA	NA	CASSPGRTTDTQYF	TGTGCCAGCAGCCCCGGCCGAACCACAGATACGCAGTATTTT
TRBV18	13	TRBJ1-5	NA	few	CASSPRTAEPQHF	TGTGCCAGCTCACCAAGGACCGCTGAGCCCCAGCATTTT
TRBV15	16	TRBJ2-2	TRBD1	once	CATSRDGDRERGELFF	TGTGCCACCAGCAGAGATGGGGACAGGGAGAGGGGGGAGCTGTTTTTT
TRBV4-1	15	TRBJ1-2	TRBD1	NA	CASSQPATGGHGYTF	TGCGCCAGCAGCCAACCCGCGACAGGGGGGCATGGCTACACCTTC
TRBV24-1	14	TRBJ2-3	TRBD2	NA	CATSGLAGTDTQYF	TGTGCCACCAGTGGGTTAGCGGGAACAGATACGCAGTATTTT
TRBV28	14	TRBJ1-5	NA	NA	CASLNRGHNQPQHF	TGTGCCAGTTTGAACCGGGGTCACAATCAGCCCCAGCATTTT
TRBV18	16	TRBJ2-1	NA	NA	CASSPFGRTEANEQFF	TGTGCCAGCTCACCATTTGGACGGACGGAGGCCAATGAGCAGTTCTTC
TRBV11-3	13	TRBJ2-1	NA	few	CASSLGSSSEQFF	TGTGCCAGCAGCTTAGGAAGCAGCAGTGAGCAGTTCTTC
TRBV2	16	TRBJ2-1	TRBD2	NA	CASSFRSLASYNEQFF	TGTGCCAGCAGTTTCCGCTCACTAGCGTCCTACAATGAGCAGTTCTTC
TRBV25-1	12	TRBJ1-2	NA	NA	CASSIPYYGYTF	TGTGCCAGCAGTATCCCCTACTATGGCTACACCTTC
TRBV7-9	14	TRBJ1-2	TRBD1	NA	CASSLGQGAYGYTF	TGTGCCAGCAGCTTGGGACAGGGGGCCTATGGCTACACCTTC
TRBV6-5	14	TRBJ1-1	NA	NA	CASSAGTKNTEAFF	TGTGCCAGCAGCGCCGGGACAAAGAACACTGAAGCTTTCTTT